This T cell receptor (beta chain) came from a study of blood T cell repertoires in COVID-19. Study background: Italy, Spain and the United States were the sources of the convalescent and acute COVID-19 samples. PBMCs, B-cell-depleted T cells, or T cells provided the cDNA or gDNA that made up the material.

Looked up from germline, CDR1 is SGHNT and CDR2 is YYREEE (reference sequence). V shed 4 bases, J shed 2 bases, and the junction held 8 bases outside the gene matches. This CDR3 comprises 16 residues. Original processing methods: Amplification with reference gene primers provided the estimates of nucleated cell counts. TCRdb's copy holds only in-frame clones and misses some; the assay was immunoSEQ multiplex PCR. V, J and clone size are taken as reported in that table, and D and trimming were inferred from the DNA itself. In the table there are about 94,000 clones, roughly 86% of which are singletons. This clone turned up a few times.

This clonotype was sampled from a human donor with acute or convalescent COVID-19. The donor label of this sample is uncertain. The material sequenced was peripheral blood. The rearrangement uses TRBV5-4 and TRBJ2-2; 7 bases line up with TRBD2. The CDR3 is CASSVGRGSNTGELFF. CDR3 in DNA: TGTGCCAGCAGCGTAGGGAGGGGTAGTAACACCGGGGAGCTGTTTTTT.